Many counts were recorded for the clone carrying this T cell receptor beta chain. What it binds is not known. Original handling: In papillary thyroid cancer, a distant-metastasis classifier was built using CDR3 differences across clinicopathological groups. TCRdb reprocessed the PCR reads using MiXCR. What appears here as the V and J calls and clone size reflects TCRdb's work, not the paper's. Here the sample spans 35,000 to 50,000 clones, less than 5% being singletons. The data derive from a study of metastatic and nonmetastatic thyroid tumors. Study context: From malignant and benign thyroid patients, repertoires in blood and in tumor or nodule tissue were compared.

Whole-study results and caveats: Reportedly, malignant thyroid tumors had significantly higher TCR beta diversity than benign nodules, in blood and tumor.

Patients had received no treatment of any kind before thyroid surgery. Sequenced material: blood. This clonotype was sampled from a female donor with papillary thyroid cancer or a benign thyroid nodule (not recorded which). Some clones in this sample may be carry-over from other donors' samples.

The CDR3 nucleotides are TGTGCCAGCTCCGGACAGGGCTCTGGAAACACCATATATTTT. It specifies CASSGQGSGNTIYF. The chain recombines TRBV7-9 with TRBJ1-3; 8 positions agree with TRBD1. Per germline, CDR1 SEHNR and CDR2 FQNEAQ (reference sequence). The CDR3 is 14 residues long. V lost 8 bases and J lost 0; bases outside the gene matches: 3.